This entry lists 22 T cell receptor beta chains sequenced from one sample in a study of blood T cell repertoires in COVID-19. The assay was immunoSEQ multiplex PCR, and TCRdb's table has in-frame clones only and misses some. The data show approximately 63,000 clones, around 88% seen once. What was sequenced was peripheral blood. These receptors were collected from an elderly woman with active COVID-19.

As for this clone: This specimen includes other DNA sequences encoding the same CDR3. This chain links TRBV18 with TRBJ2-5, with 10 bases that match TRBD2. The CDR3 runs to 15 residues. Trimming at V came to 3 bases and at J to 5 bases, leaving 6 bases not matched to a gene. Germline values: CDR1 KGHSH, CDR2 LQKENI. The CDR3 region has the DNA TGTGCCAGCTCACCCTTAGCGGGGGGCCGGGAGACCCAGTACTTC. Protein product: CASSPLAGGRETQYF.

This chain joins TRBV5-4 and TRBJ2-3; 12 positions agree with TRBD2. Germline V gene lookup returns CDR1 SGHNT and CDR2 YYREEE (reference sequence). The CDR3 consists of 17 residues. V lost 4 bases and J lost 0; bases outside the gene matches: 6. The DNA of the CDR3 is TGTGCCAGCAGCACCCGGACTAGCGGGACTAGCACAGATACGCAGTATTTT. Translation gives CASSTRTSGTSTDTQYF.

The rearrangement uses TRBV11-2 and TRBJ2-7, with TRBD2 identical over 9 bases. The V and J ends lost 4 bases and 5 bases, in that order; junction bases with no gene match: 18. There are 18 residues in the CDR3. CDR1 is SGHAT and CDR2 is FQNNGV in the germline V gene. In DNA form, the CDR3 reads TGTGCCAGCAGCTATAGTCCCCAATCGCGGGGGGGCGTAGACGAGCAGTACTTC. It encodes CASSYSPQSRGGVDEQYF.

The chain uses TRBV9 and TRBJ1-1; TRBD1 is a possible D gene (5 bases). Germline CDR1 reads SGDLS; CDR2 reads YYNGEE. The CDR3 sequence is 14 residues long. V was shortened by 2 bases and J by 4 bases, with 12 bases between the two germline ends. The CDR3 here is CASSVGRAFTEAFF. The CDR3 coding sequence is TGTGCCAGCAGCGTCGGCAGGGCGTTCACTGAAGCTTTCTTT. The full variable domain, its missing parts supplied by reference TRBV9 and TRBJ1-1, is DSGVTQTPKHLITATGQRVTLRCSPRSGDLSVYWYQQSLDQGLQFLIQYYNGEERAKGNILERFSAQQFPDLHSELNLSSLELGDSALYFCASSVGRAFTEAFFGQGTRLTVV.

This clone was seen just once. This rearrangement joins TRBV20-1 to TRBJ2-1; 12 bases line up with TRBD2. Germline-derived CDR1 and CDR2 are DFQATT and SNEGSKA (reference sequence). Trimming cost V 5 bases and J 12 bases; bases outside gene matches: 2. This CDR3 comprises 11 residues. CDR3 sequence (DNA): TGCAGTGCTGGACTAGCGGGGCCGCAGTTCTTC. Protein product: CSAGLAGPQFF.

This sequence joins TRBV30 and TRBJ1-4, with D hard to call. The CDR3 extends over 15 amino acids. Looked up from germline, CDR1 is GTSNPN and CDR2 is SVGIG (reference sequence). The V gene lost 0 bases and the J gene lost 8 bases, with 16 bases spanning the gap. The CDR3 DNA reads TGTGCCTGGAGTGTAGGTGCGGAGGTGGGAGAAAAACTGTTTTTT. This translates into CAWSVGAEVGEKLFF.

This clone showed up just once. V gene TRBV5-4 combines with J gene TRBJ2-6; D gene uncertain. With 1 base removed from V and 2 bases from J, the gap between germline ends came to 7 bases. CDR3 length: 15 residues. CDR1 and CDR2 from the germline V gene are SGHNT and YYREEE (reference sequence). CDR3 region: CASSLPGPGANVLTF. The CDR3 DNA follows: TGTGCCAGCAGCTTGCCAGGCCCTGGGGCCAACGTCCTGACTTTC. Variable domain in full (rest from reference TRBV5-4 and TRBJ2-6): ETGVTQSPTHLIKTRGQQVTLRCSSQSGHNTVSWYQQALGQGPQFIFQYYREEENGRGNFPPRFSGLQFPNYSSELNVNALELDDSALYLCASSLPGPGANVLTFGAGSRLTVL.

This clone appeared a single time. The CDR3 sequence: CASSVTRTGRTGNTIYF. The CDR3 bases are TGTGCCAGCAGCGTCACTCGGACAGGGAGAACTGGAAACACCATATATTTT. The J gene is TRBJ1-3, the V gene TRBV9; TRBD1 agrees at 8 bases. The CDR3 contains 17 residues. The V gene's germline CDR1 is SGDLS and CDR2 YYNGEE. Germline trimming cut 2 bases from V and 2 bases from J; bases unmatched to any gene: 9.

V and J are TRBV7-8 and TRBJ2-7, with a weak D call TRBD1 (6 bases). This CDR3 has 14 residues. Per germline, CDR1 SGHVS and CDR2 FQNEAQ. The V end was cut by 1 base, the J end by 2 bases, with 9 bases between. CDR3 amino acids: CASSLVRDTYEQYF. Written as DNA, the CDR3 is TGTGCCAGCAGCTTAGTTCGGGACACCTACGAGCAGTACTTC.

J is TRBJ2-3 and V is TRBV24-1, with TRBD1 matching 10 bases. Germline values: CDR1 KGHDR, CDR2 SFDVKD. The length of the CDR3 is 17 residues. Germline trimming cut 3 bases from V and 0 bases from J; bases unmatched to any gene: 5. In DNA form, the CDR3 reads TGTGCCACCAGTGATCGGGGGACAGGGGATAGCACAGATACGCAGTATTTT. This sequence encodes CATSDRGTGDSTDTQYF.

This clone was recorded a few times. The chain uses TRBV4-2 and TRBJ2-7; 10 bases are a match to TRBD2. The CDR3 runs to 15 residues. The germline V gene has CDR1 LGHNA and CDR2 YNFKEQ. With 4 bases clipped from V and 3 bases from J, the junction kept 6 bases outside the gene matches. The CDR3 sequence is CASSPRGTSVYEQYF. Written as DNA, the CDR3 is TGTGCCAGCAGCCCCCGGGGGACTAGCGTCTACGAGCAGTACTTC.

V usage is TRBV7-2 and J usage is TRBJ1-1, with D possibly being TRBD1 (6 bases). Germline CDR1 and CDR2: SGHTA and FQGNSA. Trimming shortened V by 4 bases and J by 4 bases, and 10 bases separated the two germline ends. CDR3 length equals 13 residues. The CDR3 loop is CASSSATGTEAFF. CDR3 coding DNA: TGTGCCAGCAGCTCCGCGACAGGCACTGAAGCTTTCTTT.

V gene TRBV6-5 combines with J gene TRBJ2-3; D not resolved. The CDR3 spans 15 residues. Between the trimmed V and J ends, which lost 0 bases and 0 bases, there was a span of 7 bases. CDR1 and CDR2 (germline): MNHEY, SVGAGI. The CDR3 region is CASSYSQSSTDTQYF. CDR3 bases: TGTGCCAGCAGTTACTCGCAGTCTAGCACAGATACGCAGTATTTT.

This clone was seen once. This chain connects TRBV2 to TRBJ2-7; tentatively, D is TRBD1 (5 bases). This CDR3 is 13 amino acids long. Trimming left V 6 bases short and J 0 bases short, with 9 bases between. CDR1 is SNHLY and CDR2 is FYNNEI in the germline V gene. CDR3 protein: CASRPDISYEQYF. DNA of the CDR3: TGTGCCAGCAGGCCGGACATCTCCTACGAGCAGTACTTC.

This chain uses TRBV29-1 with TRBJ2-5; 7 nucleotides line up with TRBD1. The germline V gene encodes CDR1 SQVTM and CDR2 ANQGSEA. The CDR3 loop spans 16 amino acids. Trimming at V came to 4 bases and at J to 0 bases, leaving 11 bases not matched to a gene. For the CDR3, the DNA is TGCAGCGTTGGGAAAGGGACAGCATTGTACCAAGAGACCCAGTACTTC. Its protein is CSVGKGTALYQETQYF.

This sequence joins TRBV4-2 and TRBJ2-7; 10 bases are a match to TRBD2. Trimming took 0 bases from V and 2 from J; bases not matched to a gene: 4. The CDR3 covers 16 residues. In germline, CDR1 is LGHNA, CDR2 YNFKEQ. This CDR3 reads CASSQETSGLTYEQYF. Here the CDR3 DNA reads TGTGCCAGCAGCCAAGAGACTAGCGGGCTTACCTACGAGCAGTACTTC.

This chain links TRBV5-5 with TRBJ2-7; the D gene is possibly TRBD2 (5 bases). Germline V gene lookup returns CDR1 SGHKS and CDR2 YYEKEE (reference sequence). V was cut by 0 bases and J by 0 bases, with 13 bases left in between. CDR3 size: 16 residues. The CDR3 spells CASSLEWQGSSYEQYF. As DNA, the CDR3 is TGTGCCAGCAGCTTGGAGTGGCAAGGGAGCTCCTACGAGCAGTACTTC.

The CDR3 DNA sequence: TGTGCCAGCAGCGCCACTAGCGGGGGGGCGAATGAGCAGTTCTTC. It translates to CASSATSGGANEQFF. The V gene is TRBV7-9, the J gene TRBJ2-1; 13 bases agree with TRBD2. V was pared by 5 bases and J by 7 bases, with 5 bases of the junction left unmatched. CDR3 size: 15 residues. Germline V gene lookup returns CDR1 SEHNR and CDR2 FQNEAQ (reference sequence). Together with reference TRBV7-9 and TRBJ2-1, the CDR3 gives the full variable domain: DTGVSQNPRHKITKRGQNVTFRCDPISEHNRLYWYRQTLGQGPEFLTYFQNEAQLEKSRLLSDRFSAERPKGSFSTLEIQRTEQGDSAMYLCASSATSGGANEQFFGPGTRLTVL.

This clone was counted a few times. This rearrangement joins TRBV5-4 to TRBJ2-7; D is ambiguous. V was shortened by 4 bases and J by 0 bases, with 5 bases between the two germline ends. The length of the CDR3 is 12 residues. CDR1 SGHNT and CDR2 YYREEE come from the germline V gene (reference sequence). The CDR3 nucleotides read TGTGCCAGCAGCATGAGCTCCTACGAGCAGTACTTC. Translated, it gives CASSMSSYEQYF.

The CDR3 coding sequence is TGCGCCAGCAGCGTGACGGCGGGGGACTACAATGAGCAGTTCTTC. This codes for CASSVTAGDYNEQFF. The chain joins TRBV5-1 to TRBJ2-1, with TRBD2 matching over 7 bases. In germline, CDR1 is SGHRS, CDR2 YFSETQ. The CDR3 length is 15 residues. V gave up 4 bases and J gave up 3 bases; unmatched junction bases: 7.

The V gene is TRBV29-1, the J gene TRBJ2-7; D might be TRBD2 (6 bases). The germline V gene has CDR1 SQVTM and CDR2 ANQGSEA. This CDR3 spans 11 amino acids. The V gene lost 7 bases and the J gene lost 4 bases, with 11 bases spanning the gap. The CDR3 DNA reads TGCAGCGCCCTACGGGAGTACGAGCAGTACTTC. Its protein is CSALREYEQYF.

The chain uses TRBV7-2 and TRBJ2-2; 13 nucleotides align to TRBD2. The J segment lost 6 bases and the V segment lost 5 bases, leaving 6 bases of the junction unmatched. CDR3 length equals 16 residues. Per germline, CDR1 SGHTA and CDR2 FQGNSA. CDR3: CASSQTSGGKAGELFF. The CDR3 coding sequence is TGTGCCAGCAGCCAGACTAGCGGGGGGAAGGCCGGGGAGCTGTTTTTT. Combining the CDR3 with reference TRBV7-2 and TRBJ2-2 gives the whole variable domain GAGVSQSPSNKVTEKGKDVELRCDPISGHTALYWYRQSLGQGLEFLIYFQGNSAPDKSGLPSDRFSAERTGGSVSTLTIQRTQQEDSAVYLCASSQTSGGKAGELFFGEGSRLTVL.